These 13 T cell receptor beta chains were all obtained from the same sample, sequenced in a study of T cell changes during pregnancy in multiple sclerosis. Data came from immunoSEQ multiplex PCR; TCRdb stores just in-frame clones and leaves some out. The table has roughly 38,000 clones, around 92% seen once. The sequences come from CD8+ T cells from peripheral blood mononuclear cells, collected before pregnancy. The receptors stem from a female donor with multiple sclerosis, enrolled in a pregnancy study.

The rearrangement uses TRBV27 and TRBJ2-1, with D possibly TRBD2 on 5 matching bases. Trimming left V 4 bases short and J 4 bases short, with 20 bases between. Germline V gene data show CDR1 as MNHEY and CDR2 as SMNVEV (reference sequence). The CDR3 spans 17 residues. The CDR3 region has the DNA TGTGCCAGCAGTTCCACCGGCCCTCTGCGGGCATACAATGAGCAGTTCTTC. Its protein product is CASSSTGPLRAYNEQFF.

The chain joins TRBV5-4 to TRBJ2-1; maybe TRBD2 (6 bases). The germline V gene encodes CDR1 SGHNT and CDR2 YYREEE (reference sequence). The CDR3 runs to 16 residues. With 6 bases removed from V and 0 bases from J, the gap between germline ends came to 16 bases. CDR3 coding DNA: TGTGCCAGCACCGATTTAGGGGACTTCTCCTACAATGAGCAGTTCTTC. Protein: CASTDLGDFSYNEQFF.

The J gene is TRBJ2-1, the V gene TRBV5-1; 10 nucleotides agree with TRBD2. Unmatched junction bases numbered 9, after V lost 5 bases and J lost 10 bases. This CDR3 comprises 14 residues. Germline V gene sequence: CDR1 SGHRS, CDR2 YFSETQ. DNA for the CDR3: TGCGCCAGCAGGTTAGCGGGAGGCCCACCCGAGCAGTTCTTC. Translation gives CASRLAGGPPEQFF. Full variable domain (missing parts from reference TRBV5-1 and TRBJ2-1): KAGVTQTPRYLIKTRGQQVTLSCSPISGHRSVSWYQQTPGQGLQFLFEYFSETQRNKGNFPGRFSGRQFSNSRSEMNVSTLELGDSALYLCASRLAGGPPEQFFGPGTRLTVL.

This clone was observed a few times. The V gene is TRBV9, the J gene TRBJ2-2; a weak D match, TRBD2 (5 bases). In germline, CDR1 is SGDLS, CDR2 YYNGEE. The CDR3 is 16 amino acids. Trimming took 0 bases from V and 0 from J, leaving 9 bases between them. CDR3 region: CASSVGAASNTGELFF. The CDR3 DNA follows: TGTGCCAGCAGCGTAGGAGCGGCCTCGAACACCGGGGAGCTGTTTTTT.

CDR3 amino acids: CASSSDRGSYEQYF. The CDR3 nucleotides read TGTGCCAGCAGCTCCGACAGGGGATCATACGAGCAGTACTTC. This rearrangement joins TRBV7-9 to TRBJ2-7; TRBD1 agrees at 8 bases. The junction had 6 bases not matched to a gene; V was cut back by 4 bases and J by 4 bases. This CDR3 has 14 amino acids. The germline V gene encodes CDR1 SEHNR and CDR2 FQNEAQ (reference sequence).

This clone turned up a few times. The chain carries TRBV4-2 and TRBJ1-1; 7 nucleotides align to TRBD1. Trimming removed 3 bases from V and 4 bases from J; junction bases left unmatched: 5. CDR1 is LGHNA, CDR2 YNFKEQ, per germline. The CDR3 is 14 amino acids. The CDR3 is CASSQDRIFTEAFF. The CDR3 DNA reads TGTGCCAGCAGCCAGGACAGGATCTTCACTGAAGCTTTCTTT.

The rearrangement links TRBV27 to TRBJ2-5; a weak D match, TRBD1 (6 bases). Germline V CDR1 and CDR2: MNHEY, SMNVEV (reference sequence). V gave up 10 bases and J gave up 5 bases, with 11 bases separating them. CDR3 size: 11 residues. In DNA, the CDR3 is TGTGCCATACAAAGGGGGGAGACCCAGTACTTC. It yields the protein CAIQRGETQYF.

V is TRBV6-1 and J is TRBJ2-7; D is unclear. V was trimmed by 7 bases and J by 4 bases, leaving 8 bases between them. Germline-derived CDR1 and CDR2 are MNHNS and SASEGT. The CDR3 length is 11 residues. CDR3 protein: CASTSGYEQYF. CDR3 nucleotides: TGTGCCAGCACCTCGGGTTACGAGCAGTACTTC.

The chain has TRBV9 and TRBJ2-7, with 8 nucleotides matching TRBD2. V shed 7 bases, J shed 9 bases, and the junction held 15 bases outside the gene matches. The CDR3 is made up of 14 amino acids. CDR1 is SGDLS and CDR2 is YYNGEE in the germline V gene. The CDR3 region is CASDRGGAETGQYF. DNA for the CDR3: TGTGCCAGCGACCGGGGGGGTGCCGAAACTGGGCAGTACTTC.

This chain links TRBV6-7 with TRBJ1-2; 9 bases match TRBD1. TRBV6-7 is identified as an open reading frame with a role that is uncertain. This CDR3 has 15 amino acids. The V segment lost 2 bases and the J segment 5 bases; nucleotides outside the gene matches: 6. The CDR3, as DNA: TGTGCCAGCAGTTACCCGGCCGGGACAGGGTATGGCTACACCTTC. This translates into CASSYPAGTGYGYTF.

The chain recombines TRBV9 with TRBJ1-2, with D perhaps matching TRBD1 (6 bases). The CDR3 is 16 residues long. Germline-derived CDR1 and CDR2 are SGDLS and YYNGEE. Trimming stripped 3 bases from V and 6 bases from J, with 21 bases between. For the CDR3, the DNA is TGTGCCAGCAGCGAGAGGGGCGGACAGTTACTCGATGGCTACACCTTC. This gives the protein CASSERGGQLLDGYTF.

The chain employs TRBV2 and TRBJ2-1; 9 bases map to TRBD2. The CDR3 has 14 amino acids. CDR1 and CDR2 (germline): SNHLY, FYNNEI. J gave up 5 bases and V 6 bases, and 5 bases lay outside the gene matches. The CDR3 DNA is TGTGCCAGCAGCTTTAGCGGGGGTGACAATGAGCAGTTCTTC. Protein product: CASSFSGGDNEQFF.

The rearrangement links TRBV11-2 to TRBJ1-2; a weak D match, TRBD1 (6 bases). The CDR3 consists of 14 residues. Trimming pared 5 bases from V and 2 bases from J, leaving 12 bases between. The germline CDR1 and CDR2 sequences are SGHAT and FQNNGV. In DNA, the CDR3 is TGTGCCAGCAGCCGGGGGGGCACGAACTATGGCTACACCTTC. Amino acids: CASSRGGTNYGYTF.